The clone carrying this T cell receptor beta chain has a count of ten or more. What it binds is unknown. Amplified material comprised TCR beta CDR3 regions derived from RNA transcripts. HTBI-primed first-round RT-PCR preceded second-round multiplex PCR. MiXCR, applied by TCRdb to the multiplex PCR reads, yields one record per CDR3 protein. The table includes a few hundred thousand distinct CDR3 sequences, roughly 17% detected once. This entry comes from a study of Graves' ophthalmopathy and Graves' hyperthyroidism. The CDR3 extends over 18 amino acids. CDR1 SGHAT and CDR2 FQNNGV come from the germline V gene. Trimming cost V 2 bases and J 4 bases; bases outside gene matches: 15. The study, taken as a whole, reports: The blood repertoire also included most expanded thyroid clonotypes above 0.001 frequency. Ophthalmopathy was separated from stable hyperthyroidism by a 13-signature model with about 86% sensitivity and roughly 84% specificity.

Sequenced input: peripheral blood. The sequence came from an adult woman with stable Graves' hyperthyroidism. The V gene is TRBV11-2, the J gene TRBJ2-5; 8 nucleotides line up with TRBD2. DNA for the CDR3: TGTGCCAGCAGCTTACGGGGTCTAGCGGGTGACACGAGAGAGACCCAGTACTTC. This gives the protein CASSLRGLAGDTRETQYF. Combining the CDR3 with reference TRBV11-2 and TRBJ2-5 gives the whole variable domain EAGVAQSPRYKIIEKRQSVAFWCNPISGHATLYWYQQILGQGPKLLIQFQNNGVVDDSQLPKDRFSAERLKGVDSTLKIQPAKLEDSAVYLCASSLRGLAGDTRETQYFGPGTRLLVL.